The clone carrying this TCR beta chain was seen a handful of times. Its antigen remains unidentified. These data come from a study of identifying expanded T cells in peripheral blood. Findings of the study overall: Across healthy donors, higher total template counts meant significantly greater approximately two-week count variance.

Germline assignment: CDR1 MDHEN and CDR2 SYDVKM. This CDR3 has 13 residues. Trimming took off 3 bases at V and 4 bases at J, with 9 bases between the two ends. Method: immunoSEQ multiplex PCR; TCRdb's copy keeps in-frame clones and lacks some. In the table there are around 90,000 clones, 88% of which are singletons. The TCR comes from a person aged 18 to 70 in good health. V gene TRBV28 combines with J gene TRBJ1-2; maybe TRBD1 (6 bases). The specimen was blood. The CDR3: CASSFGGSYGYTF. The CDR3 bases are TGTGCCAGCAGTTTTGGGGGCAGCTATGGCTACACCTTC.